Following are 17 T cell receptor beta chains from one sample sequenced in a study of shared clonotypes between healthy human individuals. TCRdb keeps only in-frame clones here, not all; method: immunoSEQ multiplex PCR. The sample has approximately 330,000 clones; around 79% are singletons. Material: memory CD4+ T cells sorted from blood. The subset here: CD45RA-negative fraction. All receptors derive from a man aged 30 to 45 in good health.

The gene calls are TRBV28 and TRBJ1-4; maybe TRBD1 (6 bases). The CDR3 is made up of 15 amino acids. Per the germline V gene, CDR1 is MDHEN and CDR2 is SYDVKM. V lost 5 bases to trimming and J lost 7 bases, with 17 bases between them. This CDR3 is CASSQTTGLGEKLFF. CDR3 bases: TGTGCCAGCAGTCAAACAACAGGGTTAGGTGAAAAACTGTTTTTT.

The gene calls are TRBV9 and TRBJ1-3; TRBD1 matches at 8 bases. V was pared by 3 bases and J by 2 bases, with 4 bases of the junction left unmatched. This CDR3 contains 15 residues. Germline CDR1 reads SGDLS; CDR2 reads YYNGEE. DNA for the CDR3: TGTGCCAGCAGCGCGGCGGACAGGGCTGGAAACACCATATATTTT. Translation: CASSAADRAGNTIYF.

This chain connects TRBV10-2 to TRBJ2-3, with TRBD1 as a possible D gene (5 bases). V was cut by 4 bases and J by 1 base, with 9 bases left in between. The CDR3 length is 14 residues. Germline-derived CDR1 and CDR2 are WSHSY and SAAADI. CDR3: CASSGGPRTDTQYF. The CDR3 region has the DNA TGCGCCAGCAGTGGGGGCCCCCGCACAGATACGCAGTATTTT.

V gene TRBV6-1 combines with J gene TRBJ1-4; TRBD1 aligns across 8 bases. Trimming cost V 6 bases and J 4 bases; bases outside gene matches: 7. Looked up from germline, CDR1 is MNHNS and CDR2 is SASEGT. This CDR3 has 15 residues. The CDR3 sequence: CASSPGTGLNEKLFF. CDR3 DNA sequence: TGTGCCAGCAGCCCGGGGACAGGCCTTAATGAAAAACTGTTTTTT.

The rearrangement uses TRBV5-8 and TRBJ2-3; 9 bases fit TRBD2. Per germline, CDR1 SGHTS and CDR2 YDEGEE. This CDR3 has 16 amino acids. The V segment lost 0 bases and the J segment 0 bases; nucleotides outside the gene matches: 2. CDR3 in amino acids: CASSLALAGSTDTQYF. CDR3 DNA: TGTGCCAGCAGCTTGGCCCTAGCGGGGAGCACAGATACGCAGTATTTT.

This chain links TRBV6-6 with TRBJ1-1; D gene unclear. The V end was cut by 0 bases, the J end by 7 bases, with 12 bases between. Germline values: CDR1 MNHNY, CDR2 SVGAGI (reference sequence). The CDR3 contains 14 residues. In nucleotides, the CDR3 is TGTGCCAGCAGTTACTCGATATCGGCACTTGAAGCTTTCTTT. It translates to CASSYSISALEAFF.

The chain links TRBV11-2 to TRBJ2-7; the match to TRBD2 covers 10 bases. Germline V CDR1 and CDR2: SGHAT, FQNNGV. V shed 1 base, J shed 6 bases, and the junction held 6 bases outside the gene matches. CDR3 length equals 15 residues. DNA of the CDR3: TGTGCCAGCAGCTTAGCTAGCGGGAGCTTCGGCGAGCAGTACTTC. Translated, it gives CASSLASGSFGEQYF.

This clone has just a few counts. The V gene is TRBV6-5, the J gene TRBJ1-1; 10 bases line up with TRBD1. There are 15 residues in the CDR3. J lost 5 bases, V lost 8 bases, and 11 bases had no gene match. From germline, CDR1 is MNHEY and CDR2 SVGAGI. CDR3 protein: CASGATGGYGTEAFF. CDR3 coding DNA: TGTGCCAGCGGAGCGACAGGGGGCTATGGGACTGAAGCTTTCTTT.

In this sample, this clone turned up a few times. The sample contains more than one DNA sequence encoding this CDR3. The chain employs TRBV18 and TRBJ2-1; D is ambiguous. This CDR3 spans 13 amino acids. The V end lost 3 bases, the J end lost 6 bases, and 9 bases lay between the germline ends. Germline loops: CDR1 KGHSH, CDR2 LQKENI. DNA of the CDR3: TGTGCCAGCTCACCCTCCGCCGGCAATGAGCAGTTCTTC. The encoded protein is CASSPSAGNEQFF. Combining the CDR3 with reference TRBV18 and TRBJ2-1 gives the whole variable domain NAGVMQNPRHLVRRRGQEARLRCSPMKGHSHVYWYRQLPEEGLKFMVYLQKENIIDESGMPKERFSAEFPKEGPSILRIQQVVRGDSAAYFCASSPSAGNEQFFGPGTRLTVL.

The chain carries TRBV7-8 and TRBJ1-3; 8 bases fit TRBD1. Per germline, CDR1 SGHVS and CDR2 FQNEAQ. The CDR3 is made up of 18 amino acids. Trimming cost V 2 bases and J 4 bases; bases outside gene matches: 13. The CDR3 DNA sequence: TGTGCCAGCAGCTTAAGGCAAGGGGCAGGGGGCGAAGGAAACACCATATATTTT. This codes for CASSLRQGAGGEGNTIYF.

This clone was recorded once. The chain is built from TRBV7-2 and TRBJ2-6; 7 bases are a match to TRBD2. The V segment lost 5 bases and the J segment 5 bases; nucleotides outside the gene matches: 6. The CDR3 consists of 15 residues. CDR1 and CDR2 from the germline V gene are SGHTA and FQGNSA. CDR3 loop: CASSPGGQWANVLTF. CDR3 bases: TGTGCCAGCAGCCCGGGGGGTCAGTGGGCCAACGTCCTGACTTTC.

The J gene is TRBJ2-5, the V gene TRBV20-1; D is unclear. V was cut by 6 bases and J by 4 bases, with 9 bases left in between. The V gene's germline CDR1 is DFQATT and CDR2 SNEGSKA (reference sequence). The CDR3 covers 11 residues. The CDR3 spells CSATHGETQYF. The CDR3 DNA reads TGCAGTGCCACCCATGGAGAGACCCAGTACTTC.

CDR3 sequence reads: CASSLEPGDRGAEQFF. In DNA, the CDR3 is TGTGCCAGCAGCTTAGAGCCGGGGGATCGGGGCGCCGAGCAGTTCTTC. The V gene is TRBV7-7, the J gene TRBJ2-1, with a weak D call TRBD2 (6 bases). V lost 1 base and J lost 10, with 20 bases in between. CDR3 length: 16 residues. Germline assignment: CDR1 SSHAT and CDR2 FNYEAQ (reference sequence).

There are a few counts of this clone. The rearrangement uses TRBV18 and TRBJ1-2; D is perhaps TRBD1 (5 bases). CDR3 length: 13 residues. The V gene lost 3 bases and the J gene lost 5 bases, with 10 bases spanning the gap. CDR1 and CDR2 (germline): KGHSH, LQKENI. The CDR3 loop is CASSPPAGYGYTF. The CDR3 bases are TGTGCCAGCTCACCCCCGGCAGGGTATGGCTACACCTTC.

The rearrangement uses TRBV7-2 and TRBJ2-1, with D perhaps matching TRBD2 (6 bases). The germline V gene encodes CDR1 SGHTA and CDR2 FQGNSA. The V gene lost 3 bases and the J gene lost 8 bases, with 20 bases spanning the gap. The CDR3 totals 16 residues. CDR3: CASSFFSAGRGDEQFF. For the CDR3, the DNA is TGTGCCAGCAGCTTCTTTTCGGCGGGACGTGGGGATGAGCAGTTCTTC. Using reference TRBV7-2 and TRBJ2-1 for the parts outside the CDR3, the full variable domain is GAGVSQSPSNKVTEKGKDVELRCDPISGHTALYWYRQSLGQGLEFLIYFQGNSAPDKSGLPSDRFSAERTGGSVSTLTIQRTQQEDSAVYLCASSFFSAGRGDEQFFGPGTRLTVL.

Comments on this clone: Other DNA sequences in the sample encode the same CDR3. The CDR3 DNA is TGTGCCAGCAGCTTAAATAGAGAGACCCAGTACTTC. Protein product: CASSLNRETQYF. This rearrangement joins TRBV7-2 to TRBJ2-5; D ambiguous. The CDR3 is 12 amino acids. Germline V gene sequence: CDR1 SGHTA, CDR2 FQGNSA. Trimming took off 2 bases at V and 4 bases at J, with 5 bases between the two ends.

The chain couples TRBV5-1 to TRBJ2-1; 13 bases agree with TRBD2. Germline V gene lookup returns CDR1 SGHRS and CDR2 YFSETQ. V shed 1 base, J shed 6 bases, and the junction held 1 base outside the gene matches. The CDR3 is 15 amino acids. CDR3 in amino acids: CASSLRLAGGNEQFF. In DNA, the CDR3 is TGCGCCAGCAGCTTGAGACTAGCGGGAGGCAATGAGCAGTTCTTC. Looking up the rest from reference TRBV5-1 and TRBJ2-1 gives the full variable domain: KAGVTQTPRYLIKTRGQQVTLSCSPISGHRSVSWYQQTPGQGLQFLFEYFSETQRNKGNFPGRFSGRQFSNSRSEMNVSTLELGDSALYLCASSLRLAGGNEQFFGPGTRLTVL.